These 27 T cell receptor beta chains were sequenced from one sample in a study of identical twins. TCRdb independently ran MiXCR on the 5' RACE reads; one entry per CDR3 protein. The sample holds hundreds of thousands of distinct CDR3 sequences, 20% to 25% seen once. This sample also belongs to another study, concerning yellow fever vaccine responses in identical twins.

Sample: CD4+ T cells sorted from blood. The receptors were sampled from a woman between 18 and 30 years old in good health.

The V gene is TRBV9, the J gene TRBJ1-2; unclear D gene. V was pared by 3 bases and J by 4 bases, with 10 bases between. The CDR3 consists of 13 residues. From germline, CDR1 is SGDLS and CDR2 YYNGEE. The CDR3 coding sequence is TGTGCCAGCAGCGCCGGGCGCTCCTATGGCTACACCTTC. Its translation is CASSAGRSYGYTF.

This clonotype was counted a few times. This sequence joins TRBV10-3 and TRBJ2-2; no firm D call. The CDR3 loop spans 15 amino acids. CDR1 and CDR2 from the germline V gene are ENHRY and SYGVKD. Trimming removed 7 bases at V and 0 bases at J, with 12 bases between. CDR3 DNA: TGTGCCATCACTCGAGACCTGTCGAACACCGGGGAGCTGTTTTTT. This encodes CAITRDLSNTGELFF.

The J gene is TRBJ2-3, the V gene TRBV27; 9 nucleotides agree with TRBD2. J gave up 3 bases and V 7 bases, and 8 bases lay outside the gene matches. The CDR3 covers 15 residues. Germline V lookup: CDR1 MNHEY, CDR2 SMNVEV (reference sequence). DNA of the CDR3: TGTGCCAGCACAATTAGCGGGAGCGAAACAGATACGCAGTATTTT. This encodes CASTISGSETDTQYF.

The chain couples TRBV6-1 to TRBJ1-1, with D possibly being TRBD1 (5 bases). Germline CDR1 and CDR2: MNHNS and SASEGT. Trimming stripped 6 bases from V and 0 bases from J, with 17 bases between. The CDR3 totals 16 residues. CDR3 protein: CASRTYTQGLNTEAFF. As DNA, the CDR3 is TGTGCCAGCAGAACCTACACCCAGGGCCTGAACACTGAAGCTTTCTTT.

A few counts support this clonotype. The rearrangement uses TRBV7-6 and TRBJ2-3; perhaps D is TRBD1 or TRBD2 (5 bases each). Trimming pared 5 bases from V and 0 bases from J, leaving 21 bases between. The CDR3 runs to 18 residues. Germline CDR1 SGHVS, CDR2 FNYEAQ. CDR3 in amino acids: CASSPRGVGPTSTDTQYF. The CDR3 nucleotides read TGTGCCAGCAGCCCCAGAGGGGTGGGGCCTACCAGCACAGATACGCAGTATTTT.

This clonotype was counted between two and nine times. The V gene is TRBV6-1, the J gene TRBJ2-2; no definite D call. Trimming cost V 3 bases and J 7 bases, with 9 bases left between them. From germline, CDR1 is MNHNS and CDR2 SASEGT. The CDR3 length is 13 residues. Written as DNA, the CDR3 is TGTGCCAGCAGTGAGTACAGAGTCGGGGAGCTGTTTTTT. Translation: CASSEYRVGELFF.

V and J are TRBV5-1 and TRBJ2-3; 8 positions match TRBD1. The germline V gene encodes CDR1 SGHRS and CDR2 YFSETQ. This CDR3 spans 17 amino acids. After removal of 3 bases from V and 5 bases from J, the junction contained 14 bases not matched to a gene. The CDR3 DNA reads TGCGCCAGCAGCTCGGGATACGCCCCAGGGGGCGTAGATACGCAGTATTTT. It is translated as CASSSGYAPGGVDTQYF.

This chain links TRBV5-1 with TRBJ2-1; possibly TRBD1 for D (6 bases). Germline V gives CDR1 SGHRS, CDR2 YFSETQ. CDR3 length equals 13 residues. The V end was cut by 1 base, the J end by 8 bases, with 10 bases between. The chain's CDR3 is CASSLRGSDEQFF. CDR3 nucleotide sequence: TGCGCCAGCAGCTTGAGGGGGTCCGATGAGCAGTTCTTC.

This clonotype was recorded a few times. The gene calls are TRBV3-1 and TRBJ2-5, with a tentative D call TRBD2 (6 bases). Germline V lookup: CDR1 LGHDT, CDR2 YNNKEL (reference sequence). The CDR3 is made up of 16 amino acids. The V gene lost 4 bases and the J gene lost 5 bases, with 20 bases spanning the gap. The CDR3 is CASSLNTAAGRETQYF. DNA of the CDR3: TGTGCCAGCAGCCTCAACACAGCCGCAGGGAGGGAGACCCAGTACTTC.

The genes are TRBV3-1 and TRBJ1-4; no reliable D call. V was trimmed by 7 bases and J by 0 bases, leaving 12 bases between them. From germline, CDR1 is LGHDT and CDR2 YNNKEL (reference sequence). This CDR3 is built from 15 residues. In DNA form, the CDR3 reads TGTGCCAGCACCGGAGGGTTTGCAACTAATGAAAAACTGTTTTTT. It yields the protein CASTGGFATNEKLFF.

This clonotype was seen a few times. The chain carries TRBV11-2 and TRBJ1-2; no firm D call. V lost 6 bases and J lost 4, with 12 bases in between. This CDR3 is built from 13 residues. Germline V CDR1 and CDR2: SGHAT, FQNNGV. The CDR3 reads CASRSPGFYGYTF. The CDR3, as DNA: TGTGCCAGCAGGTCACCGGGGTTCTATGGCTACACCTTC.

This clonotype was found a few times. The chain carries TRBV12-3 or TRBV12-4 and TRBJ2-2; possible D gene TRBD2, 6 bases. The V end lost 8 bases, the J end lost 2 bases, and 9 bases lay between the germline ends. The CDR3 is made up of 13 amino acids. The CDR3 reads CASVGTNTGELFF. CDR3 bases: TGTGCCAGCGTAGGGACTAACACCGGGGAGCTGTTTTTT.

The CDR3 coding sequence is TGCAGTGCGCGGACTACCGCTCCCTACGAGCAGTACTTC. Translated, it gives CSARTTAPYEQYF. The chain couples TRBV20-1 to TRBJ2-7, with D possibly being TRBD2 (6 bases). V was pared by 6 bases and J by 2 bases, with 14 bases between. The CDR3 consists of 13 residues. The germline V gene has CDR1 DFQATT and CDR2 SNEGSKA (reference sequence).

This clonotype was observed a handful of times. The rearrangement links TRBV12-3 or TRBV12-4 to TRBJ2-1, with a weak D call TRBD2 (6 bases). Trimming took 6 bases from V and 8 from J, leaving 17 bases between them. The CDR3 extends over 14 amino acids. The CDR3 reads CASSPLGGSDEQFF. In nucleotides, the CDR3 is TGTGCCAGCAGCCCCCTTGGGGGGAGCGATGAGCAGTTCTTC.

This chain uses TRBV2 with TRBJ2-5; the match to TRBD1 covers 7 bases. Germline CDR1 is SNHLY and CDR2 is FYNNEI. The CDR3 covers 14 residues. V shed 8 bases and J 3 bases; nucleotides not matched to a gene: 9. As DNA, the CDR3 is TGTGCCAGCGGATGGACAGGTTTCAAAGAGACCCAGTACTTC. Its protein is CASGWTGFKETQYF.

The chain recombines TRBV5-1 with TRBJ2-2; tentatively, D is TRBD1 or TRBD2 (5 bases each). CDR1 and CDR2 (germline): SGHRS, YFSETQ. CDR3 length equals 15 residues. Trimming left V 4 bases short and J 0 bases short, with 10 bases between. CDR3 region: CASSKGRANTGELFF. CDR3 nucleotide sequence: TGCGCCAGCAGCAAGGGACGAGCGAACACCGGGGAGCTGTTTTTT. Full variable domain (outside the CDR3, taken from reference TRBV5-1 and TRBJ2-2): KAGVTQTPRYLIKTRGQQVTLSCSPISGHRSVSWYQQTPGQGLQFLFEYFSETQRNKGNFPGRFSGRQFSNSRSEMNVSTLELGDSALYLCASSKGRANTGELFFGEGSRLTVL.

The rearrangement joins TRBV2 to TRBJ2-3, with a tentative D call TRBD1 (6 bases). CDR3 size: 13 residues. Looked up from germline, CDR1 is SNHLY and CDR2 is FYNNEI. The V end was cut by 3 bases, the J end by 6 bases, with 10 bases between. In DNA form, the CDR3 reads TGTGCCAGCAGTGAGGGGGCCGGTGATACGCAGTATTTT. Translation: CASSEGAGDTQYF.

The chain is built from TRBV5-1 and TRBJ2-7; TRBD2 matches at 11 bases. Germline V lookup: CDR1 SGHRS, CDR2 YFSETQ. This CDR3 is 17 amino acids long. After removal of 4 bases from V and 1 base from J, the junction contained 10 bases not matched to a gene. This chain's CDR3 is CASSPGLAGGSSYEQYF. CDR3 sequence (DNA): TGCGCCAGCAGCCCCGGGCTAGCGGGAGGCTCGTCCTACGAGCAGTACTTC.

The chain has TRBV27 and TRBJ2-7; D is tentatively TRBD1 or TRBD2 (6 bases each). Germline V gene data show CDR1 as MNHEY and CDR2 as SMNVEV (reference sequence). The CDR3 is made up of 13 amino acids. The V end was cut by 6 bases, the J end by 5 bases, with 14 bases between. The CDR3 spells CASRSPGAHEQYF. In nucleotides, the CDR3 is TGTGCCAGCAGATCGCCGGGGGCCCACGAGCAGTACTTC.

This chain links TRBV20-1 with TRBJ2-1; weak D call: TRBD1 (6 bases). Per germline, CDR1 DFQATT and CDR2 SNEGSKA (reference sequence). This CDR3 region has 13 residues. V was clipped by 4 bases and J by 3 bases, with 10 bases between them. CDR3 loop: CSATDRRYNEQFF. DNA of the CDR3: TGCAGTGCTACCGACAGGCGCTACAATGAGCAGTTCTTC.

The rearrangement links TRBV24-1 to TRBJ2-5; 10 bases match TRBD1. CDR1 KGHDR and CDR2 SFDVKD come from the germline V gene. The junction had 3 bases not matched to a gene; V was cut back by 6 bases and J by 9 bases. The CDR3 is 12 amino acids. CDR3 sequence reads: CATSRTGGAQYF. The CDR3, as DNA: TGTGCCACCAGTCGGACAGGGGGGGCCCAGTACTTC.

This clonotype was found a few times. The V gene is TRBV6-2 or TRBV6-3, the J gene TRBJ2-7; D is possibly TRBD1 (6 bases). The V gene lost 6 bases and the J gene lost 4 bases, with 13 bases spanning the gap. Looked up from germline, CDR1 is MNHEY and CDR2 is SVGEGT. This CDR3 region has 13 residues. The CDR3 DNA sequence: TGTGCCAGCAGCCCCCCGGACAGTTACGAGCAGTACGTC. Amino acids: CASSPPDSYEQYV.

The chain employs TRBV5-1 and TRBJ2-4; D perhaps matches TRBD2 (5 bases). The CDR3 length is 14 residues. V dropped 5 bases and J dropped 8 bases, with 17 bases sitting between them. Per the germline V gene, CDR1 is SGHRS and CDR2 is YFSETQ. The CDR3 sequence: CASSRGGPQDIQYF. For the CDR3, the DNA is TGCGCCAGCAGTCGAGGAGGACCCCAGGACATTCAGTACTTC. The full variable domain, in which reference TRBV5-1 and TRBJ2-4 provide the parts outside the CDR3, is KAGVTQTPRYLIKTRGQQVTLSCSPISGHRSVSWYQQTPGQGLQFLFEYFSETQRNKGNFPGRFSGRQFSNSRSEMNVSTLELGDSALYLCASSRGGPQDIQYFGAGTRLSVL.

For the CDR3, the DNA is TGCGCCAGCAGTGAGAGCCCGACAAGGATGAACACTGAAGCTTTCTTT. It encodes CASSESPTRMNTEAFF. The gene calls are TRBV10-1 and TRBJ1-1, with D unclear. The CDR3 totals 16 residues. The germline V gene has CDR1 WNHNN and CDR2 SYGVQD (reference sequence). Trimming stripped 2 bases from V and 0 bases from J, with 13 bases between.

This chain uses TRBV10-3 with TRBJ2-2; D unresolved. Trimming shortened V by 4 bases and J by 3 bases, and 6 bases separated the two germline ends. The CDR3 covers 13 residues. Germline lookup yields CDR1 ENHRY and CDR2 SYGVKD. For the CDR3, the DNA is TGTGCCATCAGTGGGGGTTACACCGGGGAGCTGTTTTTT. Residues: CAISGGYTGELFF.

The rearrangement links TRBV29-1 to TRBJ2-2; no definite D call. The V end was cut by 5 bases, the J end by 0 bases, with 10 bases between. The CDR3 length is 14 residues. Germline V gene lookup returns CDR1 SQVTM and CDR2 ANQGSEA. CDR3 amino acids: CSVSRTANTGELFF. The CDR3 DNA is TGCAGCGTTTCTAGGACGGCGAACACCGGGGAGCTGTTTTTT.

CDR3 coding DNA: TGTGCCACTCGTCTCACAGATACGCAGTATTTT. Translation: CATRLTDTQYF. The chain combines TRBV28 with TRBJ2-3; D gene unclear. Trimming removed 10 bases from V and 2 bases from J, with 7 bases in between. CDR3 length: 11 amino acids. CDR1 MDHEN and CDR2 SYDVKM come from the germline V gene.